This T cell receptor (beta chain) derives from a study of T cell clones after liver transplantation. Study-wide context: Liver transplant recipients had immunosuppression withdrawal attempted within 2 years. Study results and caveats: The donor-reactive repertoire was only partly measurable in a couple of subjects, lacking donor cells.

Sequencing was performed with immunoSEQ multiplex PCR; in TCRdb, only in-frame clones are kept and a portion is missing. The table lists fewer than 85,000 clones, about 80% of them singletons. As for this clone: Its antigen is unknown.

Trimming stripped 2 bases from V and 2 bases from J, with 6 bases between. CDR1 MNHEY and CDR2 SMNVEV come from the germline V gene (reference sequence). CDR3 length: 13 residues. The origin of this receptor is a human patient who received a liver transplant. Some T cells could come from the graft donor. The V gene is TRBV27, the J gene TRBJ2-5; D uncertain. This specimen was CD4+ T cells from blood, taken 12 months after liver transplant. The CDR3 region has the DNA TGTGCCAGCAGTTTAGCCCGACAAGAGACCCAGTACTTC. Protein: CASSLARQETQYF.